The 21 T cell receptor beta chains listed next were all sequenced from one sample in a study of blood T cell repertoires in COVID-19. This table comes from immunoSEQ multiplex PCR, and its TCRdb copy is limited to in-frame clones, with some not included. The sample consists of approximately 490,000 clones, 87% of them appearing once. The sample was PBMCs or T cells enriched from blood (not recorded which). The receptors shown here come from a woman between 18 and 29 years old who had recovered from COVID-19.

This clone was seen only once. V and J are TRBV28 and TRBJ1-5; maybe TRBD1 (6 bases). There are 13 residues in the CDR3. The V and J ends lost 4 bases and 2 bases respectively, with 6 bases between them. The germline CDR1 and CDR2 sequences are MDHEN and SYDVKM. Here the CDR3 DNA reads TGTGCCAGCAGTTGGACAGGCAATCAGCCCCAGCATTTT. Its translation is CASSWTGNQPQHF. Full variable domain (missing parts from reference TRBV28 and TRBJ1-5): DVKVTQSSRYLVKRTGEKVFLECVQDMDHENMFWYRQDPGLGLRLIYFSYDVKMKEKGDIPEGYSVSREKKERFSLILESASTNQTSMYLCASSWTGNQPQHFGDGTRLSIL.

The chain uses TRBV3-1 (or the pseudogene TRBV3-2) and TRBJ1-4, with 8 bases aligning to TRBD1. V gave up 1 base and J gave up 8 bases; unmatched junction bases: 3. CDR1 and CDR2 from the germline V gene are LGHDT and YNNKEL (reference sequence). CDR3 length: 14 amino acids. The CDR3 sequence is CASSQAGGNEKLFF. The CDR3 nucleotides are TGTGCCAGCAGCCAAGCAGGGGGCAACGAAAAACTGTTTTTT.

In this sample, this clone turned up a few times. The chain recombines TRBV28 with TRBJ2-7, with D possibly being TRBD2 (5 bases). The CDR3 contains 13 residues. Germline V gives CDR1 MDHEN, CDR2 SYDVKM. V lost 8 bases and J 2 bases, leaving 13 bases between the germline ends. DNA of the CDR3: TGTGCCAGCGGAACGGTGACTACCTACGAGCAGTACTTC. Its translation is CASGTVTTYEQYF.

The V call is TRBV21-1, the J call TRBJ2-1; the table's D call, TRBD1, has no DNA check behind it. TRBV21-1 is annotated as a pseudogene. CDR3 size: 14 residues. CDR3 region: CASSKEVGVKEQFF. The DNA for the CDR3 is TGTGCCAGCAGCAAAGAGGTAGGGGTCAAGGAGCAGTTCTTC.

V gene TRBV6-2 or TRBV6-3 combines with J gene TRBJ1-2; the D gene is possibly TRBD1 (6 bases). The CDR3 runs to 16 residues. CDR1 MNHEY and CDR2 SVGEGT come from the germline V gene. The V gene lost 5 bases and the J gene lost 8 bases, with 24 bases spanning the gap. The CDR3 bases are TGTGCCAGCAGTCCACAACTCGGGACACTGGGGGAAGGCTACACCTTC. As protein: CASSPQLGTLGEGYTF.

The chain uses TRBV7-2 and TRBJ1-1; no firm D call. The V end lost 5 bases, the J end lost 1 base, and 14 bases lay between the germline ends. The CDR3 loop spans 15 amino acids. From germline, CDR1 is SGHTA and CDR2 FQGNSA. The CDR3 loop is CASSKNGVQNTEAFF. CDR3 bases: TGTGCCAGCAGCAAAAACGGGGTCCAGAACACTGAAGCTTTCTTT.

The rearrangement uses TRBV12-5 and TRBJ1-5; no clear D. This CDR3 is 14 amino acids long. V was shortened by 2 bases and J by 4 bases, with 9 bases between the two germline ends. The germline V gene has CDR1 LGHNT and CDR2 FRNRAP. For the CDR3, the DNA is TGTGCTAGTGGTTTGAGGATGACTAATCAGCCCCAGCATTTT. Translating gives CASGLRMTNQPQHF.

The rearrangement uses TRBV11-2 and TRBJ2-7, with D perhaps TRBD2 (5 bases). Germline V gene sequence: CDR1 SGHAT, CDR2 FQNNGV. The CDR3 is made up of 17 amino acids. V was pared by 5 bases and J by 3 bases, with 23 bases between. The CDR3 protein is CASSPPASGSRVYEQYF. For the CDR3, the DNA is TGTGCCAGCAGCCCACCGGCGTCGGGGTCGAGGGTCTACGAGCAGTACTTC. The full variable domain, rest sourced from reference TRBV11-2 and TRBJ2-7, is EAGVAQSPRYKIIEKRQSVAFWCNPISGHATLYWYQQILGQGPKLLIQFQNNGVVDDSQLPKDRFSAERLKGVDSTLKIQPAKLEDSAVYLCASSPPASGSRVYEQYFGPGTRLTVT.

The genes are TRBV12-3 or TRBV12-4 and TRBJ1-2, with 8 bases identical to TRBD1. Unmatched junction bases numbered 10, after V lost 6 bases and J lost 10 bases. The CDR3 runs to 13 residues. In DNA, the CDR3 is TGTGCCAGCAGACCGACAGGGGTACCGTACTACACCTTC. Amino acid sequence: CASRPTGVPYYTF.

This chain connects TRBV28 to TRBJ1-2, with a possible D match to TRBD1 (6 bases). The CDR3 has 13 residues. Per the germline V gene, CDR1 is MDHEN and CDR2 is SYDVKM. V was pared by 3 bases and J by 5 bases, with 10 bases between. The CDR3 DNA reads TGTGCCAGCAGTTTGCGGGGGCCTTATGGCTACACCTTC. Translating gives CASSLRGPYGYTF.

The chain carries TRBV25-1 and TRBJ1-2; TRBD1 is a possible D gene (6 bases). Between the trimmed V and J ends, which lost 2 bases and 3 bases, there was a span of 16 bases. The CDR3 runs 16 residues. Germline CDR1 and CDR2: MGHDK and SYGVNS. CDR3 sequence: CASSEPGQGSHYGYTF. In nucleotides, the CDR3 is TGTGCCAGCAGTGAACCGGGGCAGGGGTCACACTATGGCTACACCTTC.

The rearrangement links TRBV7-9 to TRBJ1-5, with TRBD1 identical over 7 bases. V trimming: 4 bases; J trimming: 6 bases; junction bases outside the gene matches: 9. Looked up from germline, CDR1 is SEHNR and CDR2 is FQNEAQ (reference sequence). The CDR3 has 15 residues. The CDR3 bases are TGTGCCAGCAGCTCCGGACCAGGGGGTGGTCAGCCCCAGCATTTT. Residues: CASSSGPGGGQPQHF.

The V call is TRBV5-1, the J call TRBJ2-5; a weak D match, TRBD2 (6 bases). The CDR3 is 16 amino acids. The germline CDR1 and CDR2 sequences are SGHRS and YFSETQ. V shed 2 bases and J shed 1 base, with 15 bases lying between them. The CDR3 region is CASSFRHPGAQETQYF. The CDR3 DNA sequence: TGCGCCAGCAGCTTTCGTCATCCGGGAGCCCAAGAGACCCAGTACTTC.

The gene calls are TRBV2 and TRBJ1-1, with 8 bases fitting TRBD1. This CDR3 region has 12 residues. Trimming removed 3 bases from V and 11 bases from J; junction bases left unmatched: 5. Germline V gene sequence: CDR1 SNHLY, CDR2 FYNNEI. CDR3 in amino acids: CASSDRGRMAFF. The CDR3 DNA reads as TGTGCCAGCAGTGACAGGGGGCGTATGGCTTTCTTT.

The chain links TRBV2 to TRBJ1-5; D is undetermined. Germline CDR1 and CDR2: SNHLY and FYNNEI. CDR3 length: 12 amino acids. Between the trimmed V and J ends, which lost 8 bases and 3 bases, there was a span of 8 bases. CDR3 coding DNA: TGTGCCAGCCAAGACTCCAATCAGCCCCAGCATTTT. Translated: CASQDSNQPQHF.

The gene calls are TRBV12-3 or TRBV12-4 and TRBJ1-2; 8 bases line up with TRBD1. CDR3 length: 13 residues. Trimming cost V 6 bases and J 5 bases; bases outside gene matches: 5. The CDR3 DNA reads TGTGCCAGCAGCCTTGACAGGGGATATGGCTACACCTTC. This gives the protein CASSLDRGYGYTF.

The rearrangement uses TRBV28 and TRBJ2-7; the match to TRBD1 covers 7 bases. V trimming: 7 bases; J trimming: 0 bases; junction bases outside the gene matches: 12. Germline CDR1 is MDHEN and CDR2 is SYDVKM. This CDR3 is 16 amino acids long. The CDR3 sequence is CASTHSGQPLSYEQYF. The CDR3 DNA reads as TGTGCCAGCACCCACTCGGGACAGCCCCTCTCCTACGAGCAGTACTTC.

The V gene is TRBV28, the J gene TRBJ1-4; TRBD1 matches 7 bases. V lost 5 bases to trimming and J lost 8 bases; unmatched junction nucleotides: 11. CDR1 MDHEN and CDR2 SYDVKM come from the germline V gene. The CDR3 is made up of 15 amino acids. The CDR3 nucleotides are TGTGCCAGCAGTCCACAGACAGGGATAAGAGAAAAACTGTTTTTT. The encoded protein is CASSPQTGIREKLFF.

This chain links TRBV28 with TRBJ1-2; possibly TRBD1 for D (5 bases). V gave up 7 bases and J gave up 8 bases, with 14 bases separating them. The CDR3 spans 12 residues. Germline V gene sequence: CDR1 MDHEN, CDR2 SYDVKM. The CDR3 coding sequence is TGTGCCAGCACCTCACTCGGGGGGGGCTACACCTTC. Translated: CASTSLGGGYTF.

The chain uses TRBV18 and TRBJ2-1; TRBD1 matches at 12 bases. CDR1 and CDR2 (germline): KGHSH, LQKENI. The junction had 8 bases not matched to a gene; V was cut back by 3 bases and J by 8 bases. The length of the CDR3 is 16 residues. The CDR3 loop is CASSPTGTGGGDEQFF. CDR3 sequence (DNA): TGTGCCAGCTCACCTACCGGGACAGGGGGCGGAGATGAGCAGTTCTTC.

J is TRBJ1-2 and V is TRBV19; maybe TRBD1 (5 bases). The V gene's germline CDR1 is LNHDA and CDR2 SQIVND (reference sequence). This CDR3 has 15 residues. Trimming shortened V by 4 bases and J by 0 bases, and 12 bases separated the two germline ends. The CDR3 reads CASSTETAANYGYTF. The CDR3 nucleotides are TGTGCCAGTAGTACCGAGACAGCCGCTAACTATGGCTACACCTTC.